These T cell receptor beta chains were read from a single sample in a study of STAT3 mutations in large granular lymphocyte leukemia. TCRdb keeps only in-frame clones here, not all; method: immunoSEQ multiplex PCR. The sample yields several thousand clones, around 74% seen once. What was sequenced was peripheral blood mononuclear cells. The receptors stem from a woman between 40 and 50 years old with T-cell large granular lymphocyte leukemia. Some clones in this sample may be carry-over from other donors' samples. CDR3s include the opening cysteine and the closing phenylalanine or tryptophan. The D gene is left open where the match is weak. A row's size may be missing; if present it is once, few, many or a size class.

d_gene | abundance | j_gene | v_gene | CDR3aa | CDR3nt
. | . | TRBJ2-7 | TRBV18 | CASSPGTPTYEQYF | TGTGCCAGCTCACCCGGGACGCCCACCTACGAGCAGTACTTC
. | . | TRBJ1-2 | TRBV25-1 | CASSESGRTYYGYTF | TGTGCCAGCAGTGAATCAGGCAGGACCTATTATGGCTACACCTTC
. | . | TRBJ2-7 | TRBV14 | CASSQDGGHHEQYF | TGTGCCAGCAGCCAAGATGGGGGCCATCACGAGCAGTACTTC
. | medium-sized | TRBJ1-6 | TRBV5-1 | CASREGNSPLHF | TGCGCCAGCAGGGAGGGGAATTCACCCCTCCACTTT
TRBD1 | . | TRBJ1-6 | TRBV18 | CASSPGGGSYNSPLHF | TGTGCCAGCTCTCCAGGGGGCGGGTCCTATAATTCACCCCTCCACTTT
. | . | TRBJ1-5 | TRBV12-5 | CASGPGSNNQPQHF | TGTGCTAGTGGTCCCGGATCGAACAATCAGCCCCAGCATTTT
. | . | TRBJ2-5 | TRBV18 | CASSPGSGQQETQYF | TGTGCCAGCTCACCAGGATCAGGACAGCAAGAGACCCAGTACTTC
TRBD1 | . | TRBJ1-2 | TRBV6-5 | CASSYSGGQGYGYTF | TGTGCCAGCAGTTACTCGGGCGGACAGGGTTATGGCTACACCTTC
TRBD2 | . | TRBJ2-7 | TRBV30 | CAWSVRLALEQYF | TGTGCCTGGAGTGTACGACTAGCGCTCGAGCAGTACTTC
. | . | TRBJ1-3 | TRBV7-2 | CASSLGGAGNTIYF | TGTGCCAGCAGCTTAGGGGGAGCGGGAAACACCATATATTTT
. | . | TRBJ2-5 | TRBV7-8 | CASSLGRQYQETQYF | TGTGCCAGCAGCTTAGGCAGGCAATACCAAGAGACCCAGTACTTC
. | . | TRBJ2-3 | TRBV9 | CASSVATSADTQYF | TGTGCCAGCAGCGTAGCTACTAGTGCAGATACGCAGTATTTT
TRBD1 | . | TRBJ1-1 | TRBV13 | CASSWGGQGLNTEAFF | TGTGCCAGCAGCTGGGGCGGACAGGGGCTGAACACTGAAGCTTTCTTT
. | . | TRBJ2-7 | TRBV4-1 | CASSRRLGDLTHEQYF | TGCGCCAGCAGCCGCCGACTAGGGGACCTGACTCACGAGCAGTACTTC
. | . | TRBJ2-7 | TRBV4-2 | CASSQDRDFPYEQYF | TGTGCCAGCAGCCAAGATAGGGACTTTCCCTACGAGCAGTACTTC
TRBD1 | . | TRBJ1-4 | TRBV5-1 | CASSWATGVSNEKLFF | TGCGCCAGCAGCTGGGCTACAGGGGTGTCTAATGAAAAACTGTTTTTT
. | once | TRBJ1-1 | TRBV25-1 | CASRGQPPNTEAFF | TGTGCCAGCAGAGGTCAACCCCCGAACACTGAAGCTTTCTTT
TRBD1 | . | TRBJ2-1 | TRBV18 | CASSPLGQGLYNEQFF | TGTGCCAGCTCACCACTGGGACAGGGCCTTTACAATGAGCAGTTCTTC
TRBD2 | . | TRBJ2-1 | TRBV4-3 | CASSQGTLAGENNEQFF | TGCGCCAGCAGCCAAGGAACACTAGCGGGAGAAAACAATGAGCAGTTCTTC
TRBD1 | . | TRBJ1-2 | TRBV10-3 | CAISGDRAGYGYTF | TGTGCCATCAGTGGGGACAGGGCTGGGTATGGCTACACCTTC
. | . | TRBJ1-2 | TRBV30 | CAWTAEPIYGYTF | TGTGCCTGGACAGCGGAACCGATCTATGGCTACACCTTC
. | . | TRBJ1-1 | TRBV18 | CASSDYRDNTEAFF | TGTGCCAGCTCAGACTACAGGGATAACACTGAAGCTTTCTTT
. | . | TRBJ2-7 | TRBV5-6 | CASSFLRGRSYEQYF | TGTGCCAGCAGCTTCCTTCGGGGCAGATCCTACGAGCAGTACTTC
TRBD1 | once | TRBJ1-1 | TRBV5-1 | CASSLTGGVTEAFF | TGCGCCAGCAGCCTAACAGGGGGTGTCACTGAAGCTTTCTTT
. | . | TRBJ2-7 | TRBV5-4 | CASSMDSSSYEQYF | TGTGCCAGCAGCATGGACTCAAGCTCCTACGAGCAGTACTTC
TRBD2 | once | TRBJ2-1 | TRBV5-1 | CASSLRTSVDEQFF | TGCGCCAGCAGCTTACGGACTAGCGTCGATGAGCAGTTCTTC
. | few | TRBJ1-2 | TRBV5-6 | CASSYRGIHGYTF | TGTGCCAGCAGCTACCGCGGAATTCATGGCTACACCTTC
. | . | TRBJ1-1 | TRBV18 | CASSSSEADEAFF | TGTGCCAGCTCATCCTCGGAGGCGGATGAAGCTTTCTTT
. | . | TRBJ2-1 | TRBV29-1 | CSALMGPGYEQFF | TGCAGCGCCCTGATGGGGCCGGGATATGAGCAGTTCTTC